Shown below are 13 T cell receptor beta chains from a single sample sequenced in a study of cytomegalovirus exposure and HLA in healthy donors. 60 Vbeta and 13 Jbeta primers were used in PCR. Sequencing used immunoSEQ multiplex PCR; TCRdb keeps in-frame clones, though not all of them. Altogether 95,000 to 100,000 clones are present, under 80% being singletons, with the ten largest covering roughly 2%. The sequenced sample consisted of PBMCs. The receptors originated from a man aged 40-55 years in good health and CMV-seronegative.

V is TRBV10-1 and J is TRBJ2-7, with D maybe TRBD1 (5 bases). CDR1 is WNHNN and CDR2 is SYGVQD in the germline V gene (reference sequence). The germline V and J ends were trimmed by 2 bases and 6 bases, with 14 bases remaining between them. The CDR3 runs 14 residues. The CDR3 DNA is TGCGCCAGCAGTGAGGGTTCGCAGGGCGGCGAGCAGTACTTC. Protein product: CASSEGSQGGEQYF.

J is TRBJ1-1 and V is TRBV23-1; no definite D call. TRBV23-1 is an ORF; its function is uncertain. The length of the CDR3 is 15 residues. Deletions cut 0 bases from V and 4 bases from J, with 12 bases between. The CDR3 spells CASSQSPAGSTEAFF. CDR3 nucleotide sequence: TGCGCCAGCAGTCAATCTCCGGCGGGGAGCACTGAAGCTTTCTTT.

The chain links TRBV27 to TRBJ2-7; D is possibly TRBD2 (6 bases). CDR3 length: 14 residues. Between the trimmed V and J ends, which lost 4 bases and 11 bases, there was a span of 21 bases. CDR1 is MNHEY and CDR2 is SMNVEV in the germline V gene (reference sequence). The CDR3 DNA reads TGTGCCAGCAGTTCGGGACTTGTGGACGGTCGCGAGTACTTC. Its translation: CASSSGLVDGREYF.

The genes are TRBV7-3 and TRBJ2-1; D is unresolved. V shed 5 bases and J shed 0 bases, with 11 bases lying between them. This CDR3 is built from 15 residues. The germline CDR1 and CDR2 sequences are SGHTA and FQGTGA. CDR3 region: CASSPRTNSYNEQFF. The DNA of the CDR3 is TGTGCCAGCAGCCCCAGAACAAACTCCTACAATGAGCAGTTCTTC.

The V gene is TRBV19, the J gene TRBJ2-1; 7 bases agree with TRBD1. In germline, CDR1 is LNHDA, CDR2 SQIVND (reference sequence). V shed 3 bases and J 5 bases; nucleotides not matched to a gene: 7. This CDR3 region has 15 residues. This CDR3 is CASSILGTENNEQFF. Here the CDR3 DNA reads TGTGCCAGTAGTATCCTCGGGACAGAAAACAATGAGCAGTTCTTC.

The genes are TRBV28 and TRBJ1-1; 9 bases fit TRBD1. This CDR3 is built from 16 residues. Germline V lookup: CDR1 MDHEN, CDR2 SYDVKM. V was clipped by 5 bases and J by 4 bases; unmatched bases: 11. CDR3 bases: TGTGCCAGCAGTCTACAACCGGGACAGGGAACCACTGAAGCTTTCTTT. This translates into CASSLQPGQGTTEAFF.

The chain combines TRBV27 with TRBJ2-5, with no clear D. The V and J ends lost 4 bases and 5 bases respectively, with 14 bases between them. The CDR3 sequence is 14 residues long. Germline V gene sequence: CDR1 MNHEY, CDR2 SMNVEV (reference sequence). DNA for the CDR3: TGTGCCAGCAGTTCCCTAGGCTCGAGGGAGACCCAGTACTTC. It yields the protein CASSSLGSRETQYF.

The genes are TRBV7-9 and TRBJ1-5, with D unclear. Germline CDR1 reads SEHNR; CDR2 reads FQNEAQ (reference sequence). Trimming left V 4 bases short and J 9 bases short, with 10 bases between. The CDR3 sequence is 12 residues long. The CDR3 bases are TGTGCCAGCAGCTCAGCTATTCGGCCCCAGCATTTT. Translating it yields CASSSAIRPQHF.

This clone was detected only a few times. The CDR3 DNA reads as TGTGCCAGCAGCCCAGGGACGGGGACTTACAATGAGCAGTTCTTC. Its protein product is CASSPGTGTYNEQFF. V gene TRBV7-6 combines with J gene TRBJ2-1, with D possibly matching TRBD2 (6 bases). The CDR3 loop spans 15 amino acids. Germline V gene lookup returns CDR1 SGHVS and CDR2 FNYEAQ. Trimming cost V 5 bases and J 4 bases, with 15 bases left between them.

This chain links TRBV7-2 with TRBJ1-1; 10 bases line up with TRBD1. Germline values: CDR1 SGHTA, CDR2 FQGNSA. The CDR3 extends over 14 amino acids. V shed 5 bases, J shed 5 bases, and the junction held 5 bases outside the gene matches. CDR3 residues: CASSPDRGQTEAFF. The CDR3 nucleotides read TGTGCCAGCAGCCCCGACAGGGGGCAAACTGAAGCTTTCTTT.

Comment on this clone: The sample contains more than one DNA sequence encoding this CDR3. The chain employs TRBV18 and TRBJ2-2; 8 nucleotides align to TRBD2. The J segment lost 2 bases and the V segment lost 3 bases, leaving 5 bases of the junction unmatched. The CDR3 is 16 amino acids. Per germline, CDR1 KGHSH and CDR2 LQKENI. The CDR3 bases are TGTGCCAGCTCACCTACCGGGACTAGTAACACCGGGGAGCTGTTTTTT. This encodes CASSPTGTSNTGELFF.

The chain is built from TRBV5-1 and TRBJ2-2, with D perhaps matching TRBD2 (6 bases). Between the trimmed V and J ends, which lost 4 bases and 1 base, there was a span of 11 bases. The CDR3 totals 15 residues. The germline gives CDR1 SGHRS, CDR2 YFSETQ. The CDR3 spells CASSRGIQNTGELFF. The CDR3 DNA reads TGCGCCAGCAGCCGCGGGATACAGAACACCGGGGAGCTGTTTTTT.

V gene TRBV30 combines with J gene TRBJ1-6; D gene unclear. V was clipped by 1 base and J by 7 bases, with 14 bases between them. Germline V gene sequence: CDR1 GTSNPN, CDR2 SVGIG (reference sequence). The CDR3 spans 15 residues. CDR3 DNA sequence: TGTGCCTGGAGTGGCCCCGAAACCGGGAATTCACCCCTCCACTTT. This gives the protein CAWSGPETGNSPLHF.